Each of the 12 T cell receptor beta chains below was sequenced from the same sample in a study of Ad26.COV2.S vaccination and SARS-CoV-2 variants. The method was immunoSEQ multiplex PCR; TCRdb's version includes in-frame clones alone and lacks a portion of them. The data contain a few hundred thousand clones, under 90% of them seen just once; the ten biggest clones take up roughly 7.4%. Sample treatment: some 20 received Ad26.COV2.S at low or high dose, single or two shots; roughly 5 received placebo; per-sample allocation not given. Each sample was drawn 63 days after the first injection (of vaccine or placebo). The material sequenced was peripheral blood, taken in a trial of Ad26.COV2.S vaccine versus placebo. All receptors come from a person aged 18 to 65 who received the Ad26.COV2.S COVID-19 vaccine or a placebo.

This chain uses TRBV7-3 with TRBJ2-1; 8 bases agree with TRBD2. The CDR3 sequence is 16 residues long. Trimming at V came to 6 bases and at J to 0 bases, leaving 7 bases not matched to a gene. Germline assignment: CDR1 SGHTA and CDR2 FQGTGA. The chain's CDR3 is CASSSKRGSSYNEQFF. In DNA form, the CDR3 reads TGTGCCAGCAGTTCGAAGCGGGGGAGCTCCTACAATGAGCAGTTCTTC.

The chain carries TRBV19 and TRBJ2-5, with 9 bases aligning to TRBD1. Germline CDR1 reads LNHDA; CDR2 reads SQIVND (reference sequence). There are 13 residues in the CDR3. Trimming took 6 bases from V and 5 from J; bases not matched to a gene: 4. The CDR3, as DNA: TGTGCCAGTAGAGACAGGGGGAGGGAGACCCAGTACTTC. The encoded protein is CASRDRGRETQYF.

This chain uses TRBV14 with TRBJ2-2; no clear D gene. CDR1 SGHDN and CDR2 FVKESK come from the germline V gene. The V gene lost 2 bases and the J gene lost 6 bases, with 7 bases spanning the gap. The CDR3 has 13 residues. The CDR3 coding sequence is TGTGCCAGCAGCCAAAGTTACGCCGGGGAGCTGTTTTTT. It codes for CASSQSYAGELFF.

Regarding this clone: The same CDR3 arises from other DNA sequences in this sample as well. This chain joins TRBV3-1 (or the pseudogene TRBV3-2) and TRBJ1-2; 8 bases align to TRBD1. Trimming took 3 bases from V and 4 from J; bases not matched to a gene: 1. Germline CDR1 LGHDT, CDR2 YNNKEL (reference sequence). The CDR3 spans 13 residues. The CDR3 loop reads CASSQQGAYGYTF. The CDR3, as DNA: TGTGCCAGCAGCCAGCAGGGGGCCTATGGCTACACCTTC.

This clone was seen a single time. The CDR3 is CASRPGLAGGYEQYF. CDR3 DNA sequence: TGTGCCAGCAGACCGGGACTAGCGGGGGGTTACGAGCAGTACTTC. This chain links TRBV6-6 with TRBJ2-7; TRBD2 agrees at 15 bases. CDR3 length: 15 residues. The germline V gene has CDR1 MNHNY and CDR2 SVGAGI (reference sequence). V was clipped by 6 bases and J by 4 bases; unmatched bases: 4.

In this sample, this clone turned up a few times. The chain couples TRBV5-1 to TRBJ1-3, with D tentatively TRBD1 (5 bases). Per germline, CDR1 SGHRS and CDR2 YFSETQ. The CDR3 spans 15 residues. V was shortened by 0 bases and J by 4 bases, with 11 bases between the two germline ends. The CDR3 spells CASSLEAGYGNTIYF. The CDR3 coding sequence is TGCGCCAGCAGCTTGGAGGCAGGGTACGGAAACACCATATATTTT.

This rearrangement joins TRBV30 to TRBJ1-1; D not certain. This CDR3 spans 15 amino acids. Germline V gene lookup returns CDR1 GTSNPN and CDR2 SVGIG (reference sequence). V lost 1 base and J 5 bases, leaving 17 bases between the germline ends. CDR3: CAWSATITSATEAFF. The CDR3 coding sequence is TGTGCCTGGAGTGCGACTATCACTTCGGCGACTGAAGCTTTCTTT.

The V gene is TRBV5-1, the J gene TRBJ1-4; unclear D gene. The CDR3 has 16 residues. Germline CDR1 reads SGHRS; CDR2 reads YFSETQ. Trimming left V 0 bases short and J 7 bases short, with 16 bases between. The CDR3 spells CASSLGAAPDGEKLFF. In DNA, the CDR3 is TGCGCCAGCAGCTTGGGGGCGGCCCCGGATGGTGAAAAACTGTTTTTT.

Comment on this clone: Different DNA sequences within this sample yield the same CDR3. The CDR3 sequence is CSVEGGNTGELFF. As DNA, the CDR3 is TGCAGCGTTGAAGGGGGGAACACCGGGGAGCTGTTTTTT. The chain recombines TRBV29-1 with TRBJ2-2; D not certain. Germline V gene lookup returns CDR1 SQVTM and CDR2 ANQGSEA. This CDR3 is 13 amino acids long. V lost 1 base to trimming and J lost 1 base, with 4 bases between them.

This clone came up once. This chain links TRBV9 with TRBJ2-1; TRBD2 agrees at 10 bases. Unmatched junction bases numbered 17, after V lost 1 base and J lost 10 bases. This CDR3 comprises 18 residues. CDR1 SGDLS and CDR2 YYNGEE come from the germline V gene. Here the CDR3 reads CASSVRASGSPATIEQFF. The CDR3 DNA reads as TGTGCCAGCAGCGTACGGGCTAGCGGGAGCCCGGCCACAATAGAGCAGTTCTTC.

The chain uses TRBV7-9 and TRBJ2-1, with 7 positions matching TRBD1. V lost 7 bases to trimming and J lost 2 bases; unmatched junction nucleotides: 5. The CDR3 runs 14 residues. CDR1 and CDR2 (germline): SEHNR, FQNEAQ (reference sequence). The CDR3 DNA is TGTGCCAGCACCGGACAGGTGGCCTACAATGAGCAGTTCTTC. This sequence encodes CASTGQVAYNEQFF.

The J gene is TRBJ2-1, the V gene TRBV7-2; a weak D match, TRBD2 (5 bases). The CDR3 is made up of 17 amino acids. V gave up 5 bases and J gave up 2 bases, with 19 bases separating them. Germline CDR1 reads SGHTA; CDR2 reads FQGNSA. CDR3 coding DNA: TGTGCCAGCAGCCAAAAGGCCCTCGGGGTGGCCTACAATGAGCAGTTCTTC. Its protein is CASSQKALGVAYNEQFF.